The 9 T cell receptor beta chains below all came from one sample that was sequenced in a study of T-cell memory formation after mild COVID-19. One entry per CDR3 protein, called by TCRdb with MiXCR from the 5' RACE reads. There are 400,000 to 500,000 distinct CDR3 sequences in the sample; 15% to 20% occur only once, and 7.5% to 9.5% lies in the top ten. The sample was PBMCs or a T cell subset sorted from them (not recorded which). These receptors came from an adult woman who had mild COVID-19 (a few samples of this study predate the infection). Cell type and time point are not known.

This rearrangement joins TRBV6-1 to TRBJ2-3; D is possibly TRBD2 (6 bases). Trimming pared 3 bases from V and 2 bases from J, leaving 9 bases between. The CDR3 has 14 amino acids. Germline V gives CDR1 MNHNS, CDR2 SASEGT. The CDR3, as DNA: TGTGCCAGCAGTGATCGGGGGACCACAGATACGCAGTATTTT. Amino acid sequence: CASSDRGTTDTQYF.

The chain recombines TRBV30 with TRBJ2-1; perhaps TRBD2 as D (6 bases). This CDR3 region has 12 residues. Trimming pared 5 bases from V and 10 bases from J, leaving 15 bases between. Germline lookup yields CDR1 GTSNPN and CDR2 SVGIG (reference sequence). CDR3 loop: CAWGGSFLEQFF. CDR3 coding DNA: TGTGCCTGGGGGGGGAGCTTTCTGGAGCAGTTCTTC.

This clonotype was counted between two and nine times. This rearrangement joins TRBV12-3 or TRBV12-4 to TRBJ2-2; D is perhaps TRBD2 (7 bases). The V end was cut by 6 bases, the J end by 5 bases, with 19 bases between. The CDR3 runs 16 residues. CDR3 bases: TGTGCCAGCAGCCCCCCCAGGGGCGGGAGAACCGGGGAGCTGTTTTTT. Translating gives CASSPPRGGRTGELFF.

The CDR3 here is CASSEVSSGSSYNEQFF. The CDR3, as DNA: TGTGCCAGCAGTGAAGTTTCTAGCGGGAGCTCCTACAATGAGCAGTTCTTC. V usage is TRBV2 and J usage is TRBJ2-1, with 10 bases lining up with TRBD2. Per the germline V gene, CDR1 is SNHLY and CDR2 is FYNNEI. The trim removed 1 base at V and 0 bases at J, leaving 3 bases unmatched. The length of the CDR3 is 17 residues.

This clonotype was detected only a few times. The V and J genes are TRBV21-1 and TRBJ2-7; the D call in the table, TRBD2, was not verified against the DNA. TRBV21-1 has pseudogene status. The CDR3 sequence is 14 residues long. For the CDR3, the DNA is TGTGCCAGCACCCCACACCTGGGCCGTGACGAGCAGTACTTC. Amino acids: CASTPHLGRDEQYF.

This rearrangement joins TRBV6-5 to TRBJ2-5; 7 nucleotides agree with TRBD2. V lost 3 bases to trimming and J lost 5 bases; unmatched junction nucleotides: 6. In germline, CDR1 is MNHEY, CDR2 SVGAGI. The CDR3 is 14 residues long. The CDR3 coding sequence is TGTGCCAGCAGTTATTCCGGGACTACGGAGACCCAGTACTTC. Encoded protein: CASSYSGTTETQYF.

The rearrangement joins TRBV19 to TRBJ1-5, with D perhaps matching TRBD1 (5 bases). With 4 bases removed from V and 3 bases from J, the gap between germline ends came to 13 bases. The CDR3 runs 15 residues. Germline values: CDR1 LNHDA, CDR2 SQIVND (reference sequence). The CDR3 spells CASSTRQTVNQPQHF. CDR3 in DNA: TGTGCCAGTAGTACGAGACAGACCGTCAATCAGCCCCAGCATTTT.

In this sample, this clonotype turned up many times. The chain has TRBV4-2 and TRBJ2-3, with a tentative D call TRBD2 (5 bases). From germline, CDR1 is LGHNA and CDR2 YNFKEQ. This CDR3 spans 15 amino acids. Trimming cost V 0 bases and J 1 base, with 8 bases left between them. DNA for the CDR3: TGTGCCAGCAGCCAAGATGTGCGGGGCACAGATACGCAGTATTTT. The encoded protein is CASSQDVRGTDTQYF.

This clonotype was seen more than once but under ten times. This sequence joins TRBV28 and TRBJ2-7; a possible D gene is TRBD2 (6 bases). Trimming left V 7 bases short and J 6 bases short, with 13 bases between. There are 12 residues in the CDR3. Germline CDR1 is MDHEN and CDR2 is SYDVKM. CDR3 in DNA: TGTGCCAGCAAAAGGGAGGTATCCGAGCAGTACTTC. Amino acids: CASKREVSEQYF.